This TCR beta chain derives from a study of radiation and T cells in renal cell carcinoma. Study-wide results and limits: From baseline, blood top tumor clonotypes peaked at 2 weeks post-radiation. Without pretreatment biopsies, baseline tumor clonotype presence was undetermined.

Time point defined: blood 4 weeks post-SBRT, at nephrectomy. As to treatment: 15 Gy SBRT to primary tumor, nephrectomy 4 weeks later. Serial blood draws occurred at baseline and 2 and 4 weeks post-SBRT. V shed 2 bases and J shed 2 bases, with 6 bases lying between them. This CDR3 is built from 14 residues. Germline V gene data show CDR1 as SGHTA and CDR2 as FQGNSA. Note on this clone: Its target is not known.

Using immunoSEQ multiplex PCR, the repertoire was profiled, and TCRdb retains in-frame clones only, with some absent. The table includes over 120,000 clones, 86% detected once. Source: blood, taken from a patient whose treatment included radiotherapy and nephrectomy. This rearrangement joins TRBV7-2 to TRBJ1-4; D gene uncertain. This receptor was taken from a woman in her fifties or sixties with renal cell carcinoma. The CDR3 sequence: CASSLSGTNEKLFF. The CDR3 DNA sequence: TGTGCCAGCAGCTTAAGTGGGACTAATGAAAAACTGTTTTTT.